Below are 7 T cell receptor beta chains sequenced from a single sample in a study of cytomegalovirus exposure and HLA in healthy donors. Primers: 60 Vbeta forward and 13 Jbeta reverse. The assay was immunoSEQ multiplex PCR, and TCRdb's table has in-frame clones only and misses some. The sample contains approximately 100,000 clones, roughly nine tenths of which appear only once. Sequenced input: PBMCs. The source is a man younger than 40 in good health and CMV-seropositive.

The chain links TRBV20-1 to TRBJ1-4; D is unresolved. The V end was cut by 5 bases, the J end by 8 bases, with 9 bases between. Germline V CDR1 and CDR2: DFQATT, SNEGSKA (reference sequence). The CDR3 has 11 residues. DNA of the CDR3: TGCAGTGCTCCACATCCCGAAAAACTGTTTTTT. Translating it yields CSAPHPEKLFF.

CDR3 sequence (DNA): TGTGCCTGGAGCAGGGTTTTCGAGCAGTACTTC. It specifies CAWSRVFEQYF. The rearrangement uses TRBV30 and TRBJ2-7, with D tentatively TRBD1 (5 bases). Trimming took off 3 bases at V and 6 bases at J, with 9 bases between the two ends. The length of the CDR3 is 11 residues. Germline lookup yields CDR1 GTSNPN and CDR2 SVGIG (reference sequence).

The DNA for the CDR3 is TGCGCCAGCAGCCCCCGACAGGGTGATCCAGATACGCAGTATTTT. Its translation: CASSPRQGDPDTQYF. The chain uses TRBV5-1 and TRBJ2-3, with TRBD1 identical over 7 bases. CDR1 is SGHRS and CDR2 is YFSETQ in the germline V gene. This CDR3 region has 15 residues. With V trimmed by 4 bases and J by 4 bases, 9 bases remained unmatched. The full variable domain, in which reference TRBV5-1 and TRBJ2-3 provide the parts outside the CDR3, is KAGVTQTPRYLIKTRGQQVTLSCSPISGHRSVSWYQQTPGQGLQFLFEYFSETQRNKGNFPGRFSGRQFSNSRSEMNVSTLELGDSALYLCASSPRQGDPDTQYFGPGTRLTVL.

The chain is built from TRBV7-9 and TRBJ2-7; TRBD2 is a possible D gene (6 bases). The CDR3 is 15 amino acids. V gave up 9 bases and J gave up 3 bases, with 21 bases separating them. The V gene's germline CDR1 is SEHNR and CDR2 FQNEAQ (reference sequence). CDR3 bases: TGTGCCAGTAGCCCCGCCGGGGGTCGTGGCTACGAGCAGTACTTC. This codes for CASSPAGGRGYEQYF. The full variable domain, its missing parts supplied by reference TRBV7-9 and TRBJ2-7, is DTGVSQNPRHKITKRGQNVTFRCDPISEHNRLYWYRQTLGQGPEFLTYFQNEAQLEKSRLLSDRFSAERPKGSFSTLEIQRTEQGDSAMYLCASSPAGGRGYEQYFGPGTRLTVT.

The V call is TRBV28, the J call TRBJ2-3; 11 bases are shared with TRBD2. The germline CDR1 and CDR2 sequences are MDHEN and SYDVKM. The CDR3 loop spans 16 amino acids. The V segment lost 4 bases and the J segment 2 bases; nucleotides outside the gene matches: 5. The CDR3 sequence: CASSSRLAGNTDTQYF. The DNA for the CDR3 is TGTGCCAGCAGTTCCCGACTAGCGGGAAACACAGATACGCAGTATTTT.

The chain carries TRBV10-2 and TRBJ1-5, with D tentatively TRBD1 (5 bases). CDR3 size: 14 residues. V lost 2 bases and J lost 4, with 9 bases in between. Germline V gene sequence: CDR1 WSHSY, CDR2 SAAADI. CDR3 nucleotides: TGCGCCAGCAGTGAGCAGGGAAGGAATCAGCCCCAGCATTTT. Protein sequence: CASSEQGRNQPQHF.

J is TRBJ2-3 and V is TRBV9; possibly TRBD1 for D (6 bases). The germline V and J ends were trimmed by 0 bases and 1 base, with 12 bases remaining between them. The CDR3 covers 16 residues. CDR1 is SGDLS, CDR2 YYNGEE, per germline. This CDR3 is CASSVGVDSRTDTQYF. The CDR3 nucleotides read TGTGCCAGCAGCGTAGGGGTGGACAGCCGCACAGATACGCAGTATTTT.